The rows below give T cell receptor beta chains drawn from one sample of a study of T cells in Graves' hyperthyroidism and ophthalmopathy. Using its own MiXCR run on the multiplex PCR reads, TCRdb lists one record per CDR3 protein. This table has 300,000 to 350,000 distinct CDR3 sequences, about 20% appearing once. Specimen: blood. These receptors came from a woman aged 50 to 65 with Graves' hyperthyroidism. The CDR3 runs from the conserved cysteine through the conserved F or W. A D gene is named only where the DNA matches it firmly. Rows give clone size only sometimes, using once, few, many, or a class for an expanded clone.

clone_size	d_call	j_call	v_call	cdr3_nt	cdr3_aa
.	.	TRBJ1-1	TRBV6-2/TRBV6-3	TGTGCCATCGGGTATGCGGAGGGTACTTTTGGAGCTTTCTTT	CAIGYAEGTFGAFF
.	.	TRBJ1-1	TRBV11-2	TGTGCCAGCAGCCAAGAAAGGGGCGGGAACACTGAAGCTTTCTTT	CASSQERGGNTEAFF
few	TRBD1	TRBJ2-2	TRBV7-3	TGTGCCAGCAGTCCCAACAGGGGGCTTAACACCGGGGAGCTGTTTTTT	CASSPNRGLNTGELFF
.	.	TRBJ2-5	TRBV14	TGTGCCAGCGGAAGGTACCAAGAGACCCAGTACTTC	CASGRYQETQYF
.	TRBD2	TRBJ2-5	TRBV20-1	TGCAGTTCACCGGTGGTAGCGGGAGTGGGAGAGACCCAGTACTTC	CSSPVVAGVGETQYF
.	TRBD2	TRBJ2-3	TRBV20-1	TGCAGTGTTGTCCTAGCGGGGGAAGATACGCAGTATTTT	CSVVLAGEDTQYF
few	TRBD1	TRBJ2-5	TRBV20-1	TGCAGTGGGGTCCGACAGGGGGCAGGCCAAGAGACCCAGTACTTC	CSGVRQGAGQETQYF
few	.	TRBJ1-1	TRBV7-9	TGTGCCAGCAGTCCTACTCCCGACCGTGCGAACACTGAAGCTTTCTTT	CASSPTPDRANTEAFF
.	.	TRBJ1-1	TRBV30	TGTGCCTGGAGTGTTTTGGTCGGTGAGGGTGAAGCTTTCTTT	CAWSVLVGEGEAFF
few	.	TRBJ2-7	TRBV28	TGTGCCAGCAGTCCCAGCCTCTCCTACGAGCAGTACTTC	CASSPSLSYEQYF
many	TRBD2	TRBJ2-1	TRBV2	TGTGCCAGCAGTGAAGCGTTGCTAGCGGGAGGTCCCTACAATGAGCAGTTCTTC	CASSEALLAGGPYNEQFF
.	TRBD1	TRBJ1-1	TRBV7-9	TGTGCCGGGGGGACAGTAGTGAACACTGAAGCTTTCTTT	CAGGTVVNTEAFF
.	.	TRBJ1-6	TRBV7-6	TGTGCCAGCAGCTTAGGGACGGCTCCCAATTCACCCCTCCACTTT	CASSLGTAPNSPLHF
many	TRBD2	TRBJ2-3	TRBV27	TGTGCCAGCAGTTTCCTCGGGACTAGCGGTATACGAGATACGCAGTATTTT	CASSFLGTSGIRDTQYF
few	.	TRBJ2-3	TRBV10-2	TGCGCCAGCAGTGCCCGGGACGCCCTCACAGATACGCAGTATTTT	CASSARDALTDTQYF
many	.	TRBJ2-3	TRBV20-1	TGCAGTGCTAGAGATCGCGGGGCGTACACAGATACGCAGTATTTT	CSARDRGAYTDTQYF
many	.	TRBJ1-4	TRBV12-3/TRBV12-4	TGTGCCAGCAGGAAACAGGCGGCCAATGAAAAACTGTTTTTT	CASRKQAANEKLFF
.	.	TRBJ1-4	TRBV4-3	TGCGCCAGCAGCCACCAAGCAAAACTGTTTTTT	CASSHQAKLFF
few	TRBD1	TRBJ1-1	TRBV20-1	TGCAGTGCCACAGTCCCGGGACAGGCCAACACTGAAGCTTTCTTT	CSATVPGQANTEAFF
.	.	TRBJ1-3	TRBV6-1	TGTGCCAGCAGTTTGACCGGCCGTTCTGGAAACACCATATATTTT	CASSLTGRSGNTIYF
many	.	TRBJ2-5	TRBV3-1	TGTGCCAGCAGCCAAGATACGGGTCTACCAGAGACCCAGTACTTC	CASSQDTGLPETQYF
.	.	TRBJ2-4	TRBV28	TGTGCCAGCAGCCCTCTCGGAGCTTCAGCCAAAAACATTCAGTACTTC	CASSPLGASAKNIQYF
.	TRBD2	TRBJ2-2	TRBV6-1	TGTGCCAGCAGTTCACCGGGACTAGCGGGGGGCAGGTTCACCGGGGAGCTGTTTTTT	CASSSPGLAGGRFTGELFF
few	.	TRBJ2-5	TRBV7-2	TGTGCCAGCAGCTTATCGGATTGGGAGACCCAGTACTTC	CASSLSDWETQYF
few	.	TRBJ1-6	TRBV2	TGTGCCAGCAGTGAAGGGACGCGAGGTAATTCACCCCTCCACTTT	CASSEGTRGNSPLHF
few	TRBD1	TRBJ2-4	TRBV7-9	TGTGCCAGCAGCTTAGCAACAGGGGTAGCCAAAAACATTCAGTACTTC	CASSLATGVAKNIQYF
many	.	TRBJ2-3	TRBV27	TGTGCCAGCAGAAAGGCCCTCAATACGCAGTATTTT	CASRKALNTQYF
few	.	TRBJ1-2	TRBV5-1	TGCGCCAGCAACCCCTACGCAGGGTCCGATGGCTACACCTTC	CASNPYAGSDGYTF
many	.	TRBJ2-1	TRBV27	TGTGCCAGCAGTTCGACTGGACTAACTTACAATGAGCAGTTCTTC	CASSSTGLTYNEQFF
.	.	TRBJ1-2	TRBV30	TGTGCCCGTACCCAGGCGGTCAACTATGGCTACACCTTC	CARTQAVNYGYTF
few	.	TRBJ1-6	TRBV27	TGTGCCAGCAGTTTAGGGGGGTATTCACCCCTCCACTTT	CASSLGGYSPLHF
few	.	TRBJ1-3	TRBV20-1	TGCAGTGCTAGAGTCGGCGACGGAAACACCATATATTTT	CSARVGDGNTIYF
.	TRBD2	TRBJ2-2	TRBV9	TGTGCCAGCAGCTCGAAACTAGCGGGAGCGGAGCTGTTTTTT	CASSSKLAGAELFF
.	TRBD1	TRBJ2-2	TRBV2	TGTGCCAGCAGTAAGACAGGGGGAATCACCGGGGAGCTGTTTTTT	CASSKTGGITGELFF
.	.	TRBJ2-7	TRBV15	TGTGCCACCATTATGGGGCTTACCCCGCAGGCAGCTCCACGGAGGGAGCAGTACTTC	CATIMGLTPQAAPRREQYF
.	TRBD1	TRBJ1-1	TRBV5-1	TGCGCCAGCAGCTTAATGACAGGGGGCGAAGGTAAAGCTTTCTTT	CASSLMTGGEGKAFF
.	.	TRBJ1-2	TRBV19	TGTGCCAGTAGCTCGGGACAAAGGGCCTATGGCTACACCTTC	CASSSGQRAYGYTF
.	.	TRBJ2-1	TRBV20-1	TGCAGTGCTAGAGTCCCGGGGGAAGCTAGTGAGCAGTTCTTC	CSARVPGEASEQFF
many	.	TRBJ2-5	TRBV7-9	TGTGCCAGCAGCCGGTTGATCCAAGAGACCCAGTACTTC	CASSRLIQETQYF
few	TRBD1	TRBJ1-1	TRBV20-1	TGCAGTGCTAGAGATCTTTACAGGGGGGTGAGTTTCGACACTGAAGCTTTCTTT	CSARDLYRGVSFDTEAFF